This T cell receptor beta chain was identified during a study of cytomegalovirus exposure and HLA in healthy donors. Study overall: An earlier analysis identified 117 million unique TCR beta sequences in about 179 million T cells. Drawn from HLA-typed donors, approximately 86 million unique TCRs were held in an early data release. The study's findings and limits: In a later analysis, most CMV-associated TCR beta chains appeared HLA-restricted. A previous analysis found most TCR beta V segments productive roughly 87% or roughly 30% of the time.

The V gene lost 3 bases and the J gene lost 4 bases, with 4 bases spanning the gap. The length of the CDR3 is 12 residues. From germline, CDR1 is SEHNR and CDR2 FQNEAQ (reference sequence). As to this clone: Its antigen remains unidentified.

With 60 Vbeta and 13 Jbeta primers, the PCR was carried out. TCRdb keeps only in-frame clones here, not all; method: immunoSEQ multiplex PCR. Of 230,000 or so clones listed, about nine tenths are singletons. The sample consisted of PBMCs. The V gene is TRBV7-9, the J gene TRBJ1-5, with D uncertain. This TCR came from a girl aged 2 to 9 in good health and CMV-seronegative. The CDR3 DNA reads TGTGCCAGCAGCTTTCCAAATCAGCCCCAGCATTTT. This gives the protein CASSFPNQPQHF.